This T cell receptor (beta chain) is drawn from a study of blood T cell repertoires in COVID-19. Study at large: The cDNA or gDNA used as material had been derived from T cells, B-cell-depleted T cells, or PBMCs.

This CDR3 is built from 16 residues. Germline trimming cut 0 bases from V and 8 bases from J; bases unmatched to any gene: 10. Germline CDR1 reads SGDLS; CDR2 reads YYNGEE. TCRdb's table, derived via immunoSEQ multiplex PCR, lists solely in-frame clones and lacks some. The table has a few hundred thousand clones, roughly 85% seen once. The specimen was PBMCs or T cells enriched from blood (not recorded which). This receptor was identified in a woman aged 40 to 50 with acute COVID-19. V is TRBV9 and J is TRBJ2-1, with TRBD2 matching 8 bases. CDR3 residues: CASSVAIGLAVDEQFF. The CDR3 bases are TGTGCCAGCAGCGTAGCTATCGGACTAGCTGTCGATGAGCAGTTCTTC.